Each of the 17 T cell receptor beta chains below was sequenced from the same sample in a study of blood T cell repertoires in COVID-19. Only in-frame clones appear in the TCRdb table, and some are missing; sequencing was by immunoSEQ multiplex PCR. The sample yields approximately 120,000 clones, 65% to 85% seen once. The sequenced material came from peripheral blood. The receptors stem from an elderly man with active or convalescent COVID-19.

This clone was detected only once. This chain links TRBV21-1 with TRBJ2-7; the DNA was not compared with TRBD2, the D call given in the table. TRBV21-1 is classified as a pseudogene. CDR3 length equals 13 residues. As DNA, the CDR3 is TGTGCCAGCAGGCCGGGACTTGGTGACGAGCAGTACTTC. Its protein is CASRPGLGDEQYF.

This clone was observed a handful of times. The chain carries TRBV9 and TRBJ1-2; D perhaps matches TRBD1 (5 bases). V was cut by 4 bases and J by 2 bases, with 18 bases left in between. The germline V gene has CDR1 SGDLS and CDR2 YYNGEE. CDR3 length equals 16 residues. The CDR3 region is CASSTPQGGYNYGYTF. The CDR3 DNA reads as TGTGCCAGCAGCACACCCCAGGGAGGCTACAACTATGGCTACACCTTC.

This clone was found a few times. The V gene is TRBV5-1, the J gene TRBJ2-5, with a possible D match to TRBD1 (6 bases). CDR1 SGHRS and CDR2 YFSETQ come from the germline V gene. V shed 4 bases and J shed 5 bases, with 15 bases lying between them. CDR3 length: 14 amino acids. The CDR3 spells CASSPPGQRETQYF. The CDR3 bases are TGCGCCAGCAGCCCTCCGGGACAAAGGGAGACCCAGTACTTC.

This clone was picked up a small number of times. V gene TRBV3-1 (or the pseudogene TRBV3-2) combines with J gene TRBJ2-3, with TRBD1 identical over 9 bases. The germline gives CDR1 LGHDT, CDR2 YNNKEL (reference sequence). V lost 0 bases and J lost 0; bases outside the gene matches: 4. CDR3 length: 17 residues. The CDR3 nucleotides read TGTGCCAGCAGCCAAGATGGGACAGGGCCTAGCACAGATACGCAGTATTTT. It encodes CASSQDGTGPSTDTQYF.

The chain joins TRBV5-5 to TRBJ1-4, with 8 bases matching TRBD1. Per germline, CDR1 SGHKS and CDR2 YYEKEE (reference sequence). CDR3 length: 17 residues. Trimming removed 2 bases from V and 0 bases from J; junction bases left unmatched: 6. The CDR3, as DNA: TGTGCCAGCAGCTTAGACAGGGGATCCACAACTAATGAAAAACTGTTTTTT. Translation: CASSLDRGSTTNEKLFF.

V usage is TRBV6-2 or TRBV6-3 and J usage is TRBJ1-1, with 9 positions matching TRBD1. Germline CDR1 is MNHEY and CDR2 is SVGEGT. V trimming: 0 bases; J trimming: 3 bases; junction bases outside the gene matches: 8. This CDR3 has 17 amino acids. The CDR3 region is CASSYSSRDRVYTEAFF. The CDR3 DNA reads TGTGCCAGCAGTTACTCGAGTAGGGACAGGGTTTACACTGAAGCTTTCTTT.

Concerning this clone: At the DNA level, this CDR3 is encoded by other sequences in the same sample as well. V and J are TRBV6-5 and TRBJ1-1, with 10 bases lining up with TRBD1. Germline trimming cut 7 bases from V and 4 bases from J; bases unmatched to any gene: 3. The germline V gene has CDR1 MNHEY and CDR2 SVGAGI. The CDR3 runs to 13 residues. The CDR3 DNA sequence: TGTGCCAGCACCCGGACAGGGGGCACTGAAGCTTTCTTT. Protein product: CASTRTGGTEAFF.

The sample holds one count of this clone. The chain is built from TRBV6-6 and TRBJ2-5; D might be TRBD2 (5 bases). This CDR3 has 16 residues. Germline CDR1 is MNHNY and CDR2 is SVGAGI (reference sequence). Trimming cost V 5 bases and J 0 bases, with 16 bases left between them. The chain's CDR3 is CASSPRRVRDQETQYF. CDR3 DNA sequence: TGTGCCAGCAGTCCCAGGCGTGTGAGGGACCAAGAGACCCAGTACTTC.

The rearrangement uses TRBV3-1 (or the pseudogene TRBV3-2) and TRBJ1-2; TRBD1 might be the D (6 bases). Trimming removed 3 bases at V and 8 bases at J, with 19 bases between. The CDR3 is 15 amino acids. Germline CDR1 and CDR2: LGHDT and YNNKEL (reference sequence). CDR3 in DNA: TGTGCCAGCAGCCACAGTGACAGGATACCGTCCGGCTACACCTTC. This encodes CASSHSDRIPSGYTF.

This clone occurred a few times. J is TRBJ2-7 and V is TRBV5-1; 7 positions agree with TRBD1. With 1 base clipped from V and 4 bases from J, the junction kept 2 bases outside the gene matches. The CDR3 totals 13 residues. Germline-derived CDR1 and CDR2 are SGHRS and YFSETQ. CDR3 nucleotide sequence: TGCGCCAGCAGCTTGTCAGGGGGTTACGAGCAGTACTTC. This codes for CASSLSGGYEQYF.

This clone appeared once. The rearrangement joins TRBV29-1 to TRBJ1-1, with 8 positions matching TRBD1. The V gene's germline CDR1 is SQVTM and CDR2 ANQGSEA. The CDR3 contains 14 residues. With V trimmed by 6 bases and J by 5 bases, 11 bases remained unmatched. CDR3 sequence reads: CSVESDRGDTEAFF. The CDR3 coding sequence is TGCAGCGTCGAATCAGACAGGGGAGATACTGAAGCTTTCTTT.

The CDR3 sequence is CASSLGRGNEQYF. CDR3 sequence (DNA): TGTGCCAGCTCACTCGGAAGGGGGAACGAGCAGTACTTC. The chain combines TRBV18 with TRBJ2-7; a possible D gene is TRBD1 (6 bases). CDR3 length equals 13 residues. Trimming cost V 4 bases and J 5 bases, with 12 bases left between them. The germline CDR1 and CDR2 sequences are KGHSH and LQKENI.

V usage is TRBV28 and J usage is TRBJ2-7; unclear D gene. Germline values: CDR1 MDHEN, CDR2 SYDVKM. There are 16 residues in the CDR3. The V end lost 1 base, the J end lost 0 bases, and 13 bases lay between the germline ends. CDR3 coding DNA: TGTGCCAGCAGTTTATATGGAGCTAGGAGCTCCTACGAGCAGTACTTC. Translated, it gives CASSLYGARSSYEQYF.

In this sample, this clone turned up a few times. The CDR3 spells CASSLAGTRGRETQYF. The CDR3 DNA sequence: TGTGCCAGCAGCTTGGCCGGGACGAGAGGGAGGGAGACCCAGTACTTC. The chain combines TRBV5-6 with TRBJ2-5; possible D gene TRBD2, 6 bases. The CDR3 totals 16 residues. With 0 bases removed from V and 5 bases from J, the gap between germline ends came to 17 bases. Germline CDR1 SGHDT, CDR2 YYEEEE.

This clone was observed a handful of times. The chain joins TRBV19 to TRBJ1-5; no reliable D call. Germline-derived CDR1 and CDR2 are LNHDA and SQIVND (reference sequence). The CDR3 runs to 13 residues. V gave up 8 bases and J gave up 0 bases, with 8 bases separating them. CDR3: CASHSYSNQPQHF. As DNA, the CDR3 is TGTGCCAGTCACAGTTATAGCAATCAGCCCCAGCATTTT.

This clone was detected only a few times. The CDR3 spells CASSPGHYGYTF. In DNA form, the CDR3 reads TGTGCCAGCAGCCCCGGTCACTATGGCTACACCTTC. The gene calls are TRBV5-6 and TRBJ1-2; unclear D gene. Germline V gene data show CDR1 as SGHDT and CDR2 as YYEEEE. Trimming removed 4 bases from V and 3 bases from J, with 7 bases in between. This CDR3 is built from 12 residues.

The chain recombines TRBV28 with TRBJ2-3; TRBD2 agrees at 8 bases. The CDR3 has 19 residues. Germline-derived CDR1 and CDR2 are MDHEN and SYDVKM. V gave up 3 bases and J gave up 0 bases; unmatched junction bases: 14. As DNA, the CDR3 is TGTGCCAGCAGTTTGGTCATGGCGACTAGCGCCTCTAGCACAGATACGCAGTATTTT. Its translation: CASSLVMATSASSTDTQYF. Full variable domain (rest looked up from reference TRBV28 and TRBJ2-3): DVKVTQSSRYLVKRTGEKVFLECVQDMDHENMFWYRQDPGLGLRLIYFSYDVKMKEKGDIPEGYSVSREKKERFSLILESASTNQTSMYLCASSLVMATSASSTDTQYFGPGTRLTVL.